One TCR beta chain is described in this entry. Attachment of unique molecular identifiers was made to individual cDNA molecules. Each CDR3 protein gets one entry after TCRdb re-called the 5' RACE reads with MiXCR. The data hold tens of thousands of distinct CDR3 sequences, with about 9.4% observed a single time. The data were obtained in a study of early T cells in non-severe SARS-CoV-2 infection. Across the study: The sequenced material was bulk RNA from unsorted whole blood, and its chains were unpaired.

Germline V CDR1 and CDR2: LNHDA, SQIVND (reference sequence). The CDR3 runs to 14 residues. V was pared by 5 bases and J by 4 bases, with 4 bases of the junction left unmatched. The gene calls are TRBV19 and TRBJ1-1, with TRBD1 matching over 10 bases. The sequence derives from an adult who was a healthcare worker with PCR-confirmed SARS-CoV-2 infection or an uninfected control (not recorded which). The sequencing here drew on whole blood, taken at baseline. The CDR3 bases are TGTGCCAGTAGTCCCCGGGACAGGGGCACTGAAGCTTTCTTT. It translates to CASSPRDRGTEAFF.